What follows are 16 T cell receptor beta chains derived from one specimen sequenced in a study of blood T cells in healthy people across ages. For the second PCR, which ran for about 6 to 11 cycles, a sample-barcoded 5' primer and a J-beta primer mix were used. A single record per CDR3 protein comes from TCRdb applying MiXCR to the 5' RACE reads. The sample includes around 1,600,000 distinct CDR3 sequences, under 55% of them seen just once. Sequenced material: blood. Receptors originate from a woman between 18 and 29 years old in good health.

This clonotype was observed a handful of times. This chain connects TRBV9 to TRBJ2-1, with TRBD2 identical over 8 bases. V shed 5 bases and J 6 bases; nucleotides not matched to a gene: 4. The CDR3 runs to 13 residues. The germline gives CDR1 SGDLS, CDR2 YYNGEE. CDR3 region: CASSRSGVNEQFF. The CDR3 nucleotides read TGTGCCAGCAGTCGTAGCGGGGTCAATGAGCAGTTCTTC.

CDR3 nucleotide sequence: TGCAGTGCCCTACTAGCGGGAAAAGAGACCCAGTACTTC. Translated, it gives CSALLAGKETQYF. This chain uses TRBV20-1 with TRBJ2-5; 10 nucleotides match TRBD2. The junction had 4 bases not matched to a gene; V was cut back by 6 bases and J by 3 bases. The germline gives CDR1 DFQATT, CDR2 SNEGSKA (reference sequence). The length of the CDR3 is 13 residues.

The chain has TRBV7-9 and TRBJ1-4; D ambiguous. This CDR3 has 15 amino acids. Germline V gene data show CDR1 as SEHNR and CDR2 as FQNEAQ (reference sequence). The V and J ends lost 3 bases and 0 bases respectively, with 8 bases between them. CDR3 bases: TGTGCCAGCAGCTTGGGGTTTGCAACTAATGAAAAACTGTTTTTT. Translated, it gives CASSLGFATNEKLFF. The full variable domain, in which reference TRBV7-9 and TRBJ1-4 provide the parts outside the CDR3, is DTGVSQNPRHKITKRGQNVTFRCDPISEHNRLYWYRQTLGQGPEFLTYFQNEAQLEKSRLLSDRFSAERPKGSFSTLEIQRTEQGDSAMYLCASSLGFATNEKLFFGSGTQLSVL.

At least ten counts were recorded for this clonotype. The rearrangement uses TRBV29-1 and TRBJ2-1; D is unclear. The germline CDR1 and CDR2 sequences are SQVTM and ANQGSEA. CDR3 size: 14 residues. V lost 3 bases and J 5 bases, leaving 14 bases between the germline ends. The CDR3 reads CSVDLGLSDNEQFF. For the CDR3, the DNA is TGCAGCGTTGATCTGGGGTTAAGTGACAATGAGCAGTTCTTC.

A remark on this clonotype: A much more abundant neighbour one base away suggests this may be a read error. V and J are TRBV6-1 and TRBJ2-1, with 14 bases identical to TRBD2. The V gene's germline CDR1 is MNHNS and CDR2 SASEGT. The CDR3 has 14 amino acids. The DNA for the CDR3 is TGTACCAGCACGGGACTAGCGGGAGTCAATGAGCAGTTCTTC. It is translated as CTSTGLAGVNEQFF.

The chain links TRBV6-5 to TRBJ2-7; D gene unclear. The J call may not be correct, given that the DNA end is closer to TRBJ2-5. The germline CDR1 and CDR2 sequences are MNHEY and SVGAGI. The CDR3 consists of 16 residues. The CDR3 coding sequence is TGTGCCAGCAGCCGACACATTCGGACCAGCCAAGAGACCCAGTACTTC. Its protein product is CASSRHIRTSQETQYF.

The genes are TRBV6-1 and TRBJ1-1, with D perhaps matching TRBD1 (5 bases). There are 13 residues in the CDR3. Trimming took off 2 bases at V and 11 bases at J, with 15 bases between the two ends. Germline lookup yields CDR1 MNHNS and CDR2 SASEGT. The CDR3 bases are TGTGCCAGCAGTGAATCGGGGCCCCTCAGGGCTTTCTTT. Translated: CASSESGPLRAFF.

This clonotype was counted many times. This sequence joins TRBV20-1 and TRBJ1-2; possible D gene TRBD1, 6 bases. The CDR3 runs 11 residues. Looked up from germline, CDR1 is DFQATT and CDR2 is SNEGSKA (reference sequence). Deletions cut 6 bases from V and 8 bases from J, with 13 bases between. The CDR3 sequence is CSATSGVGYTF. The CDR3 DNA follows: TGCAGTGCAACGTCAGGGGTCGGCTACACCTTC.

The gene calls are TRBV19 and TRBJ2-7; 10 nucleotides align to TRBD2. This CDR3 is 14 amino acids long. The ends lost 10 bases at V and 7 bases at J; junction bases unmatched: 13. Germline CDR1 and CDR2: LNHDA and SQIVND (reference sequence). DNA of the CDR3: TGTGCCACAAGACTAGCGGGCCCCTACAATGAGCAGTACTTC. Encoded protein: CATRLAGPYNEQYF.

V is TRBV25-1 and J is TRBJ2-6, with 7 positions matching TRBD2. The CDR3 loop spans 17 amino acids. J was trimmed by 9 bases and V by 1 base; bases with no gene match: 12. CDR1 and CDR2 from the germline V gene are MGHDK and SYGVNS. CDR3 in DNA: TGTGCCAGCAGTGAATTCCATCTGACTAGCAGTCACAACGTCCTGACTTTC. It specifies CASSEFHLTSSHNVLTF.

This clonotype was found a few times. The rearrangement uses TRBV12-3 or TRBV12-4 and TRBJ1-1; TRBD1 aligns across 9 bases. CDR3 size: 15 residues. The ends lost 8 bases at V and 0 bases at J; junction bases unmatched: 7. This CDR3 reads CASLGQGIMNTEAFF. CDR3 in DNA: TGTGCCAGCCTCGGACAGGGGATTATGAACACTGAAGCTTTCTTT.

The sample holds a few counts of this clonotype. The chain combines TRBV20-1 with TRBJ1-2, with a tentative D call TRBD1 (5 bases). Germline loops: CDR1 DFQATT, CDR2 SNEGSKA (reference sequence). Trimming cost V 1 base and J 1 base, with 25 bases left between them. There are 19 residues in the CDR3. DNA for the CDR3: TGCAGTGCTAGAGGGGGAGAGACGCAATGGGGGGGGTTTAACTATGGCTACACCTTC. Translated: CSARGGETQWGGFNYGYTF.

This clonotype was picked up many times. The chain employs TRBV29-1 and TRBJ2-1; D not certain. This CDR3 spans 12 amino acids. The germline V gene encodes CDR1 SQVTM and CDR2 ANQGSEA. The V gene lost 4 bases and the J gene lost 9 bases, with 13 bases spanning the gap. CDR3 in DNA: TGCAGCGTTGTCCCGCGAACCGGTGAGCAGTTCTTC. Encoded protein: CSVVPRTGEQFF.

The rearrangement joins TRBV20-1 to TRBJ1-2; D remains unclear. V lost 6 bases and J 1 base, leaving 9 bases between the germline ends. Germline V CDR1 and CDR2: DFQATT, SNEGSKA (reference sequence). The CDR3 is 12 amino acids. CDR3 DNA sequence: TGCAGTGCATCAGATTTTAACTATGGCTACACCTTC. This gives the protein CSASDFNYGYTF.

V gene TRBV15 combines with J gene TRBJ1-2; D gene unclear. This CDR3 has 15 amino acids. Germline CDR1 reads LNHNV; CDR2 reads YYDKDF (reference sequence). V gave up 5 bases and J gave up 1 base, with 14 bases separating them. Here the CDR3 reads CATSEPRALNYGYTF. CDR3 nucleotides: TGTGCCACCAGCGAACCGAGGGCACTTAACTATGGCTACACCTTC.

This clonotype occurred many times. The V and J genes are TRBV6-6 and TRBJ2-1; TRBD1 matches at 9 bases. The CDR3 totals 13 residues. With 6 bases clipped from V and 8 bases from J, the junction kept 5 bases outside the gene matches. CDR1 is MNHNY and CDR2 is SVGAGI in the germline V gene (reference sequence). Here the CDR3 reads CASSLQGAYEQFF. The CDR3 DNA follows: TGTGCCAGCAGCTTACAGGGGGCATATGAGCAGTTCTTC.